This T cell receptor beta chain was recovered during a study of T cell clonotyping in hematopoietic cell transplantation. Background on the study: Recipient samples before transplant were obtained post-cytoreduction. General study findings and limits: CD4 and CD8 repertoire contributions could not be separated without sorting. After transplant, recipient diversity fell while pathologically expanded clonotypes grew through day 180.

Profiling relied on immunoSEQ multiplex PCR, and the TCRdb table lists in-frame clones only, not all of them. This sample yields roughly 11,000 clones, of which roughly 90% are seen a single time; about 13% belongs to the top ten. A word on this clone: Its cognate antigen is unknown.

Time point described: recipient sample about 28 days before transplant, after cytoreduction. Samples: about 28 days before transplant, then days 30, 100 and 180 after. Source: peripheral blood mononuclear cells, taken before stem cell transplant. The clonotype originates from a woman aged 40 to 50 with acute myeloid leukemia. Some clones in this sample may be carry-over from other donors' samples.

This CDR3 reads CASSFHTDTQYF. The CDR3 bases are TGTGCCAGCAGCTTCCACACAGATACGCAGTATTTT. The chain employs TRBV11-3 and TRBJ2-3; no reliable D call. The CDR3 extends over 12 amino acids. V lost 3 bases and J 2 bases, leaving 3 bases between the germline ends. Per germline, CDR1 SGHNT and CDR2 YENEEA.